These 8 T cell receptor beta chains were all obtained from the same sample, sequenced in a study of cytomegalovirus exposure and HLA in healthy donors. Profiling relied on immunoSEQ multiplex PCR, and the TCRdb table lists in-frame clones only, not all of them. The sample consists of roughly 250,000 clones, approximately 83% of them appearing once. The sequenced material came from PBMCs. Source of these receptors: a woman in her thirties in good health and CMV-seropositive.

The chain couples TRBV30 to TRBJ2-2, with 13 bases matching TRBD2. CDR3 size: 18 residues. The germline gives CDR1 GTSNPN, CDR2 SVGIG (reference sequence). V shed 4 bases, J shed 4 bases, and the junction held 12 bases outside the gene matches. The CDR3 sequence is CAWIPGLAGPLGTGELFF. The CDR3 DNA is TGTGCCTGGATTCCGGGACTAGCGGGACCTTTGGGCACCGGGGAGCTGTTTTTT.

This clone has only one observation. The rearrangement links TRBV5-4 to TRBJ2-5, with 12 bases matching TRBD2. The CDR3 runs 15 residues. Losses at the gene ends were 4 bases for V and 5 bases for J; bases not matched to a gene: 6. Germline V gene lookup returns CDR1 SGHNT and CDR2 YYREEE (reference sequence). CDR3: CASSLRLAGVETQYF. The CDR3 coding sequence is TGTGCCAGCAGCCTCCGACTAGCGGGAGTTGAGACCCAGTACTTC.

The rearrangement links TRBV6-5 to TRBJ2-1, with 7 nucleotides matching TRBD2. The germline V gene encodes CDR1 MNHEY and CDR2 SVGAGI. Germline trimming cut 6 bases from V and 5 bases from J; bases unmatched to any gene: 7. The CDR3 covers 14 residues. This chain's CDR3 is CASSLDGTNNEQFF. CDR3 DNA sequence: TGTGCCAGCAGCCTGGACGGGACTAACAATGAGCAGTTCTTC.

The chain joins TRBV9 to TRBJ2-5, with a possible D match to TRBD1 (5 bases). This CDR3 is 14 amino acids long. Trimming shortened V by 4 bases and J by 4 bases, and 14 bases separated the two germline ends. From germline, CDR1 is SGDLS and CDR2 YYNGEE. The CDR3 DNA follows: TGTGCCAGCAGCCCAGGGTTGCCCGGAGAGACCCAGTACTTC. Its protein is CASSPGLPGETQYF.

This clone has only a few counts. This chain joins TRBV11-2 and TRBJ1-5; 11 bases align to TRBD1. J gave up 3 bases and V 1 base, and 2 bases lay outside the gene matches. Per the germline V gene, CDR1 is SGHAT and CDR2 is FQNNGV. This CDR3 region has 16 residues. The CDR3 loop is CASSLGTGGLNQPQHF. In DNA, the CDR3 is TGTGCCAGCAGCTTAGGGACAGGGGGCCTCAATCAGCCCCAGCATTTT.

This clone was observed a handful of times. This chain uses TRBV9 with TRBJ2-3; D not resolved. Trimming shortened V by 0 bases and J by 7 bases, and 15 bases separated the two germline ends. This CDR3 spans 15 amino acids. Per germline, CDR1 SGDLS and CDR2 YYNGEE. CDR3 DNA sequence: TGTGCCAGCAGCGTAGCGGCTGCGCAGCGTAATACGCAGTATTTT. It codes for CASSVAAAQRNTQYF.

V is TRBV11-3 and J is TRBJ2-1, with TRBD2 matching over 9 bases. Germline CDR1 and CDR2: SGHNT and YENEEA. J gave up 8 bases and V 7 bases, and 9 bases lay outside the gene matches. The CDR3 covers 14 residues. The DNA for the CDR3 is TGTGCCAGCACCCCGGGACTAGCTCTCGATGAGCAGTTCTTC. Amino acids: CASTPGLALDEQFF.

The genes are TRBV4-2 and TRBJ1-1; D gene ambiguous. The CDR3 is made up of 15 amino acids. Germline V gene sequence: CDR1 LGHNA, CDR2 YNFKEQ. Trimming removed 0 bases at V and 5 bases at J, with 13 bases between. The CDR3 loop is CASSQDGRRETEAFF. The CDR3, as DNA: TGTGCCAGCAGCCAAGATGGTAGGAGGGAGACTGAAGCTTTCTTT.